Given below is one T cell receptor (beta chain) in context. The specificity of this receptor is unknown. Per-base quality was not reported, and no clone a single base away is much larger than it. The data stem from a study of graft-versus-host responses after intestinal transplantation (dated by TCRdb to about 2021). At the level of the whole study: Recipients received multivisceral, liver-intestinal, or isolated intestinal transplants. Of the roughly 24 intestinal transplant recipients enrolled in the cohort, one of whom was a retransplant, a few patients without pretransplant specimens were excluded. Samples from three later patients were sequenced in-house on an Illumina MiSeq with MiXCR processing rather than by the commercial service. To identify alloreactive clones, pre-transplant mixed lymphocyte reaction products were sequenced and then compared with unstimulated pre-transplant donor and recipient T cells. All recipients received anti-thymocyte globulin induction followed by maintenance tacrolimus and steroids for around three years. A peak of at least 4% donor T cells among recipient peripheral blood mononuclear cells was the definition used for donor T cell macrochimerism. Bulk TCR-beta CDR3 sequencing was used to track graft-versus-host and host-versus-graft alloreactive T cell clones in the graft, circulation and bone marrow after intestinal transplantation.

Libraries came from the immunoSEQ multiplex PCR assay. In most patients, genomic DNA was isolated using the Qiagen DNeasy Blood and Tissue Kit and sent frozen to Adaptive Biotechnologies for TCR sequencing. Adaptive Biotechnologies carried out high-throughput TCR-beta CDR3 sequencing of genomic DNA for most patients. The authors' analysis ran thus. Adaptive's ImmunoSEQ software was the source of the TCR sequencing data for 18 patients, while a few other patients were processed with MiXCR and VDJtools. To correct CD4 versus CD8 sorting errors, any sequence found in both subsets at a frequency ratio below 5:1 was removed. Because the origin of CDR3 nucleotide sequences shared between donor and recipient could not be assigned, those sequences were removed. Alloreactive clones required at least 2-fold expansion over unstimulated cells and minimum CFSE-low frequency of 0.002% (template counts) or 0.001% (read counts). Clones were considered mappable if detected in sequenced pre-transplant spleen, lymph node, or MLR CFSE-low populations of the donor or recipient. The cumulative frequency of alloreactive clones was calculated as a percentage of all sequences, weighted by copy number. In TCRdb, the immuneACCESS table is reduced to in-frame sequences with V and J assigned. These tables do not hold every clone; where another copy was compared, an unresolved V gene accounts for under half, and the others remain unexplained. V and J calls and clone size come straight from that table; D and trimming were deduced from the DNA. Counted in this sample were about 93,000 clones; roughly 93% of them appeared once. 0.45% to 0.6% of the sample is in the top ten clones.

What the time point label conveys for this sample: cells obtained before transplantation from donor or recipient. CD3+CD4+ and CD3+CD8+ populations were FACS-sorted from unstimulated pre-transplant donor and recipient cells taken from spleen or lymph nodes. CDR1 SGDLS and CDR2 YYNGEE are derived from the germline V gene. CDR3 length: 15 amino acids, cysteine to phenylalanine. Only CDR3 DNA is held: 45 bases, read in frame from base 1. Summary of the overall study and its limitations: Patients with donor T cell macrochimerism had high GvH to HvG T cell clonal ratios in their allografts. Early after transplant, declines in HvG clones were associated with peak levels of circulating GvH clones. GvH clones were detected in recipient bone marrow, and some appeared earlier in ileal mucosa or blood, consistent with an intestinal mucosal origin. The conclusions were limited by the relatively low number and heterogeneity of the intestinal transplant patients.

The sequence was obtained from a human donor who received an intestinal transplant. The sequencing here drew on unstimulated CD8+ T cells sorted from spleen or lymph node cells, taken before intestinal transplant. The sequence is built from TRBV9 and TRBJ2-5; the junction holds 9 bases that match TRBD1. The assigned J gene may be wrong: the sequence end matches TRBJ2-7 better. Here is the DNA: TGTGCCAGCAGCTCCGGACAGGGGTCGTCCTACGAGCAGTACTTC. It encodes CASSSGQGSSYEQYF.